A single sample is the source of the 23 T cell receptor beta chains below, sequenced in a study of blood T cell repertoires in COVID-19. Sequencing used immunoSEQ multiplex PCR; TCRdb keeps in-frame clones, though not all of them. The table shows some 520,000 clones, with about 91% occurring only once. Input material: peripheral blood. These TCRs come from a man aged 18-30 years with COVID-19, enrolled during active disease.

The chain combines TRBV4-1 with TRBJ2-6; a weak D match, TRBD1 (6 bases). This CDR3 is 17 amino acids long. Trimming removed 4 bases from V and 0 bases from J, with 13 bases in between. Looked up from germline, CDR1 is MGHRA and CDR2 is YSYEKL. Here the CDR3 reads CASSRRDNPSGANVLTF. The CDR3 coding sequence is TGCGCCAGCAGCCGCCGGGACAACCCCTCTGGGGCCAACGTCCTGACTTTC.

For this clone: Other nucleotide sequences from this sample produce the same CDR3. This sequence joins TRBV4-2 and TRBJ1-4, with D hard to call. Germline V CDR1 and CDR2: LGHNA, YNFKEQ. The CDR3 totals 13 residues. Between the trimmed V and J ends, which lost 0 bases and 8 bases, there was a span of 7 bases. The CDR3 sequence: CASSQDLREKLFF. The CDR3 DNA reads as TGTGCCAGCAGCCAAGATCTTCGGGAAAAACTGTTTTTT.

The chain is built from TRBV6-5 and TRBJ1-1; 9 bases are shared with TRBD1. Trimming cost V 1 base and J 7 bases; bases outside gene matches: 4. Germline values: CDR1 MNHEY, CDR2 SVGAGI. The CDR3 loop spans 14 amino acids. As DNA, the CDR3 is TGTGCCAGCAGTTACTGGGACAGGGCCGGTGAAGCTTTCTTT. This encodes CASSYWDRAGEAFF.

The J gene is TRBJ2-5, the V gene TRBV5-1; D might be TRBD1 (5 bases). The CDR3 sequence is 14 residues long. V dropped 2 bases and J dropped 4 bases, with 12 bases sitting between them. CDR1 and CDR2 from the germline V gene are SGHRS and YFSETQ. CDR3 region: CASSLWQGGETQYF. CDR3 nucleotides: TGCGCCAGCAGCTTATGGCAGGGTGGAGAGACCCAGTACTTC.

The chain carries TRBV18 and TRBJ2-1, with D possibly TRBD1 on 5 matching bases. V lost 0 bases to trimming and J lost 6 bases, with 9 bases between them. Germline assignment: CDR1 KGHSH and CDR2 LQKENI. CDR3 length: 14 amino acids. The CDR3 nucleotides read TGTGCCAGCTCACCACCGTCCCAGGGCAATGAGCAGTTCTTC. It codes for CASSPPSQGNEQFF.

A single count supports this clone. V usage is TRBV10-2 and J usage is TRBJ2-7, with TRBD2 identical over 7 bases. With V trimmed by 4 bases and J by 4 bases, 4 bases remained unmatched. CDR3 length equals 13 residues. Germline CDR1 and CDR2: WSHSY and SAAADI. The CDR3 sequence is CASSAAGFYEQYF. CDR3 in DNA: TGCGCCAGCAGTGCAGCGGGATTTTACGAGCAGTACTTC.

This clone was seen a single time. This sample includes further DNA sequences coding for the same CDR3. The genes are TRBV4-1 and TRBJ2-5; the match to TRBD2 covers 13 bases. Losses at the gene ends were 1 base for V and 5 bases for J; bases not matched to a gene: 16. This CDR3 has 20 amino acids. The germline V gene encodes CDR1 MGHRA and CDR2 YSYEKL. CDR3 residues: CASSQASALRLAGGWETQYF. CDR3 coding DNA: TGCGCCAGCAGCCAAGCCTCGGCCCTCCGACTAGCGGGAGGCTGGGAGACCCAGTACTTC.

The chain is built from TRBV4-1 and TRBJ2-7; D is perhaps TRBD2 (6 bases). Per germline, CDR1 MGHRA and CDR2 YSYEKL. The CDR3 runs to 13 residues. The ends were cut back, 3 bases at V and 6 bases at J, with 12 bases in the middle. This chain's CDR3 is CASSQAGSREQYF. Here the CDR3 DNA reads TGCGCCAGCAGCCAGGCGGGATCCCGCGAGCAGTACTTC.

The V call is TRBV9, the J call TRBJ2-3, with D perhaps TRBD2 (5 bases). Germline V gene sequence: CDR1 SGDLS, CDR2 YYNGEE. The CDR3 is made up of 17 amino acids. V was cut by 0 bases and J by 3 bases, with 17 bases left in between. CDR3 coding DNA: TGTGCCAGCAGCGTAGAATTGCAGACTACCGAGACAGATACGCAGTATTTT. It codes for CASSVELQTTETDTQYF.

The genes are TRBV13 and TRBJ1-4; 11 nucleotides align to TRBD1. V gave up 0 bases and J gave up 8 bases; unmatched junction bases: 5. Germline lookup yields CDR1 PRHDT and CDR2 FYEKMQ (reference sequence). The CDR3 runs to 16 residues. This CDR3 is CASSLGFGTGGEKLFF. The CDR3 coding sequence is TGTGCCAGCAGCTTAGGATTTGGGACAGGGGGAGAAAAACTGTTTTTT.

The chain's CDR3 is CASSSGTGSNTGELFF. As DNA, the CDR3 is TGTGCCAGTAGTAGCGGGACGGGCTCGAACACCGGGGAGCTGTTTTTT. V is TRBV19 and J is TRBJ2-2; D possibly corresponds to TRBD2 (6 bases). Between the trimmed V and J ends, which lost 4 bases and 0 bases, there was a span of 12 bases. The length of the CDR3 is 16 residues. Germline CDR1 and CDR2: LNHDA and SQIVND (reference sequence).

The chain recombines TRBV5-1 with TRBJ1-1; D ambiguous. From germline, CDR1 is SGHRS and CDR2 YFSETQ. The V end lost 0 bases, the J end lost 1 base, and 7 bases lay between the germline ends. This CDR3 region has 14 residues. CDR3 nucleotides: TGCGCCAGCAGCTTGGCGGAGTCGAACACTGAAGCTTTCTTT. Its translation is CASSLAESNTEAFF.

CDR3 in amino acids: CAPQRDRGNTQYF. The CDR3 bases are TGTGCCCCCCAAAGGGACAGGGGAAATACGCAGTATTTT. This chain joins TRBV2 and TRBJ2-3; 10 nucleotides align to TRBD1. Germline lookup yields CDR1 SNHLY and CDR2 FYNNEI. V gave up 11 bases and J gave up 7 bases; unmatched junction bases: 9. This CDR3 region has 13 residues. The full variable domain, its missing parts supplied by reference TRBV2 and TRBJ2-3, is EPEVTQTPSHQVTQMGQEVILRCVPISNHLYFYWYRQILGQKVEFLVSFYNNEISEKSEIFDDQFSVERPDGSNFTLKIRSTKLEDSAMYFCAPQRDRGNTQYFGPGTRLTVL.

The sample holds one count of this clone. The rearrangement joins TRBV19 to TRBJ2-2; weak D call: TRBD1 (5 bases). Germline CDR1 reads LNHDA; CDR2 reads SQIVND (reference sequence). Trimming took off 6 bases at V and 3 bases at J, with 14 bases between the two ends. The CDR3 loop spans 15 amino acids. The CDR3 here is CASSPTDRDTGELFF. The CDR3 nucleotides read TGTGCCAGTAGCCCTACCGACAGAGACACCGGGGAGCTGTTTTTT.

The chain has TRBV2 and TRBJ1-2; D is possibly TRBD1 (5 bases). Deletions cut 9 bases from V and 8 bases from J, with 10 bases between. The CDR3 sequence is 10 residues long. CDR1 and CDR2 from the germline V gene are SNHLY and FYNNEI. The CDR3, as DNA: TGTGCCAGTGGGGAGGGGGGCTACACCTTC. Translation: CASGEGGYTF.

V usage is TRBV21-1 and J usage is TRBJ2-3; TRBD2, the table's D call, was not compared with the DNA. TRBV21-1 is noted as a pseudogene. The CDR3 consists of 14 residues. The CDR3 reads CASSKEAGSDTQYF. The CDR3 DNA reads TGTGCCAGCAGCAAAGAGGCGGGTTCAGATACGCAGTATTTT.

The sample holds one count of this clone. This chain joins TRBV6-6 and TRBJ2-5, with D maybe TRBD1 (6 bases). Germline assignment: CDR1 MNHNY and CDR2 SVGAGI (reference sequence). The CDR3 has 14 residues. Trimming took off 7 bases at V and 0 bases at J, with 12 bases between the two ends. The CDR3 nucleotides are TGTGCCAGCAACACACAGGGCCACCAAGAGACCCAGTACTTC. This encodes CASNTQGHQETQYF.

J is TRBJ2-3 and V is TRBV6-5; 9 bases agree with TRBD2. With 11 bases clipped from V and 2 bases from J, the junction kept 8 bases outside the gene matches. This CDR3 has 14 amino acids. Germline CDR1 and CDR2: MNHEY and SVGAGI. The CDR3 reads CALRGTSHTDTQYF. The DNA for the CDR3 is TGTGCCTTAAGGGGGACTAGCCACACAGATACGCAGTATTTT.

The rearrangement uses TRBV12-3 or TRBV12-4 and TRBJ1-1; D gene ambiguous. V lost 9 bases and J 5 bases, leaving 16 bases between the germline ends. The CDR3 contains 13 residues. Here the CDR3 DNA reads TGTGCCAGTCGCGAGGCGGGTCGTACTGAAGCTTTCTTT. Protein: CASREAGRTEAFF.

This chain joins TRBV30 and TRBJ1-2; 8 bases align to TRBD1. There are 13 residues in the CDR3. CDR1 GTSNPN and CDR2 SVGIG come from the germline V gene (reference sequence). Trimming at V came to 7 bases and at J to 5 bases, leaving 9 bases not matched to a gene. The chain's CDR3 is CASLTGVNYGYTF. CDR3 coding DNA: TGTGCCTCTTTGACAGGGGTTAATTATGGCTACACCTTC.

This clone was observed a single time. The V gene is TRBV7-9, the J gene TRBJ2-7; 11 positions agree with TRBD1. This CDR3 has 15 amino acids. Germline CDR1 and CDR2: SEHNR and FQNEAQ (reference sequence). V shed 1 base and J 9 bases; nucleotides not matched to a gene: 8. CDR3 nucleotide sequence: TGTGCCAGCAGCTTAGACGGGACAGGGGGGTTGGTGCAGTACTTC. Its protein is CASSLDGTGGLVQYF.

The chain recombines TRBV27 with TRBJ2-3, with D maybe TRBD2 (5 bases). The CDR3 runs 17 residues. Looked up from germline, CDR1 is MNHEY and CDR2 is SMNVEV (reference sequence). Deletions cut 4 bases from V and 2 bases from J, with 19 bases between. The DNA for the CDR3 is TGTGCCAGCAGTTCCCCGGACTTAGCCCACCCCACAGATACGCAGTATTTT. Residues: CASSSPDLAHPTDTQYF.

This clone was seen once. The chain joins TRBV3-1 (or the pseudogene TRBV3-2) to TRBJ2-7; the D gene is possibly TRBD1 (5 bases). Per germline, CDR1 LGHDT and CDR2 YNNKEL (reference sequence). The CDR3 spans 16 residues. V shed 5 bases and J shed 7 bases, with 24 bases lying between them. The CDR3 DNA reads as TGTGCCAGCAGCGATCAGTATGGGGCCAGGGCTACGGAGCAGTACTTC. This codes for CASSDQYGARATEQYF.